Each of the 27 T cell receptor beta chains below was sequenced from the same sample in a study of Ad26.COV2.S vaccination and SARS-CoV-2 variants. The repertoire was sequenced with immunoSEQ multiplex PCR; TCRdb's copy has only in-frame clones and lacks some. The sample lists hundreds of thousands of clones, around 93% seen once, with around 1.7% in the top ten. Treatment: over 15 received Ad26.COV2.S at low or high dose, single or two shots; about 5 received placebo; per-sample allocation not given. Samples were taken on day 63 after the first vaccine or placebo injection. This specimen consisted of peripheral blood, obtained in a trial of Ad26.COV2.S vaccine versus placebo. The receptor source for this set is a person between 18 and 65 years old who received the Ad26.COV2.S COVID-19 vaccine or a placebo.

The rearrangement joins TRBV30 to TRBJ1-4; 7 bases are a match to TRBD1. CDR1 is GTSNPN, CDR2 SVGIG, per germline (reference sequence). CDR3 length: 13 amino acids. V dropped 3 bases and J dropped 3; count of bases not matched to a gene: 1. The CDR3 DNA reads as TGTGCCTGGAGCAGGGGGGCTAATGAAAAACTGTTTTTT. Protein sequence: CAWSRGANEKLFF.

The chain combines TRBV2 with TRBJ2-2; TRBD1 agrees at 7 bases. The CDR3 runs to 15 residues. V trimming: 6 bases; J trimming: 5 bases; junction bases outside the gene matches: 9. CDR1 and CDR2 from the germline V gene are SNHLY and FYNNEI. In nucleotides, the CDR3 is TGTGCCAGCAGGGATGACAGGGAATGGACCGGGGAGCTGTTTTTT. As protein: CASRDDREWTGELFF. Looking up the rest from reference TRBV2 and TRBJ2-2 gives the full variable domain: EPEVTQTPSHQVTQMGQEVILRCVPISNHLYFYWYRQILGQKVEFLVSFYNNEISEKSEIFDDQFSVERPDGSNFTLKIRSTKLEDSAMYFCASRDDREWTGELFFGEGSRLTVL.

The rearrangement uses TRBV6-6 and TRBJ2-1; the match to TRBD1 covers 7 bases. CDR1 and CDR2 (germline): MNHNY, SVGAGI (reference sequence). CDR3 length: 14 residues. V lost 10 bases and J lost 3; bases outside the gene matches: 9. The CDR3 coding sequence is TGTGCCACCATTCCGAGACAGGGCTACAATGAGCAGTTCTTC. Protein sequence: CATIPRQGYNEQFF.

This sequence joins TRBV24-1 and TRBJ1-5; the D is unclear. Trimming pared 2 bases from V and 6 bases from J, leaving 4 bases between. The CDR3 sequence is 12 residues long. The germline CDR1 and CDR2 sequences are KGHDR and SFDVKD. The CDR3 spells CATSDSGQPQHF. CDR3 DNA: TGTGCCACCAGTGATTCTGGTCAGCCCCAGCATTTT.

This clone was observed once. The rearrangement joins TRBV11-2 to TRBJ1-3, with 8 nucleotides matching TRBD1. V shed 2 bases and J 4 bases; nucleotides not matched to a gene: 10. This CDR3 is 17 amino acids long. Germline CDR1 reads SGHAT; CDR2 reads FQNNGV. In DNA, the CDR3 is TGTGCCAGCAGCTTAAATTGGAAGGACAGGGTGGGAAACACCATATATTTT. Amino acids: CASSLNWKDRVGNTIYF. Combining the CDR3 with reference TRBV11-2 and TRBJ1-3 gives the whole variable domain EAGVAQSPRYKIIEKRQSVAFWCNPISGHATLYWYQQILGQGPKLLIQFQNNGVVDDSQLPKDRFSAERLKGVDSTLKIQPAKLEDSAVYLCASSLNWKDRVGNTIYFGEGSWLTVV.

This sequence joins TRBV29-1 and TRBJ2-7; the D gene is possibly TRBD2 (6 bases). Germline CDR1 and CDR2: SQVTM and ANQGSEA. The V end was cut by 4 bases, the J end by 4 bases, with 14 bases between. The CDR3 is 13 amino acids. CDR3 bases: TGCAGCGTTGTGGAGGGGCTGGGGTACGAGCAGTACTTC. Protein product: CSVVEGLGYEQYF.

The V and J genes are TRBV2 and TRBJ2-7; unclear D gene. This CDR3 has 15 amino acids. Germline loops: CDR1 SNHLY, CDR2 FYNNEI. V lost 1 base and J 5 bases, leaving 15 bases between the germline ends. The CDR3 sequence: CASSEGEIQSHEQYF. The CDR3 DNA reads TGTGCCAGCAGTGAAGGCGAGATCCAATCCCACGAGCAGTACTTC.

The CDR3 loop reads CAWRLSTGWVEKLFF. CDR3 sequence (DNA): TGTGCCTGGAGACTATCGACAGGGTGGGTTGAAAAACTGTTTTTT. The rearrangement uses TRBV30 and TRBJ1-4; 7 nucleotides agree with TRBD1. Trimming removed 3 bases from V and 7 bases from J; junction bases left unmatched: 11. This CDR3 is 15 amino acids long. Per germline, CDR1 GTSNPN and CDR2 SVGIG (reference sequence).

The V gene is TRBV4-3, the J gene TRBJ1-6; D not resolved. The ends were cut back, 0 bases at V and 7 bases at J, with 16 bases in the middle. The germline V gene encodes CDR1 LGHNA and CDR2 YSLEER. The CDR3 covers 17 residues. Written as DNA, the CDR3 is TGCGCCAGCAGCCAAGAGGTCCCTAGGGCGGGGAATTCACCCCTCCACTTT. Translating it yields CASSQEVPRAGNSPLHF.

The gene calls are TRBV9 and TRBJ2-7; D is unclear. CDR3 length equals 13 residues. Trimming cost V 4 bases and J 0 bases, with 8 bases left between them. Germline lookup yields CDR1 SGDLS and CDR2 YYNGEE. The CDR3: CASSPSLSYEQYF. The CDR3 DNA reads as TGTGCCAGCAGCCCTTCCCTCTCCTACGAGCAGTACTTC.

The gene calls are TRBV11-2 and TRBJ2-1; the match to TRBD2 covers 7 bases. Germline V gene sequence: CDR1 SGHAT, CDR2 FQNNGV. The CDR3 spans 17 residues. After removal of 4 bases from V and 5 bases from J, the junction contained 14 bases not matched to a gene. The CDR3 DNA reads TGTGCCAGCAGCTGGAGGTTCGCGGGGGTCGTGAACAATGAGCAGTTCTTC. Protein: CASSWRFAGVVNNEQFF.

The V and J genes are TRBV5-1 and TRBJ1-6, with D unclear. The CDR3 is 14 residues long. The V gene's germline CDR1 is SGHRS and CDR2 YFSETQ. V shed 0 bases and J shed 10 bases, with 11 bases lying between them. CDR3 nucleotides: TGCGCCAGCAGCTTGGTTTTCGGACTCTCACCCCTCCACTTT. Translating gives CASSLVFGLSPLHF. Supplemented by reference TRBV5-1 and TRBJ1-6, the full variable domain reads KAGVTQTPRYLIKTRGQQVTLSCSPISGHRSVSWYQQTPGQGLQFLFEYFSETQRNKGNFPGRFSGRQFSNSRSEMNVSTLELGDSALYLCASSLVFGLSPLHFGNGTRLTVT.

The CDR3 DNA reads as TGTGCCAGCAGCTTGGTCCGGGGGCCTCAAGAGACCCAGTACTTC. Amino acid sequence: CASSLVRGPQETQYF. V usage is TRBV7-2 and J usage is TRBJ2-5, with D perhaps TRBD1 or TRBD2 (6 bases each). In germline, CDR1 is SGHTA, CDR2 FQGNSA. Trimming took off 3 bases at V and 2 bases at J, with 13 bases between the two ends. This CDR3 is built from 15 residues. Full variable domain (remainder filled in from reference TRBV7-2 and TRBJ2-5): GAGVSQSPSNKVTEKGKDVELRCDPISGHTALYWYRQSLGQGLEFLIYFQGNSAPDKSGLPSDRFSAERTGGSVSTLTIQRTQQEDSAVYLCASSLVRGPQETQYFGPGTRLLVL.

V and J are TRBV15 and TRBJ1-3; D is unclear. V shed 5 bases and J shed 0 bases, with 8 bases lying between them. The CDR3 sequence is 14 residues long. CDR1 is LNHNV, CDR2 YYDKDF, per germline (reference sequence). The CDR3 here is CATSPPNSGNTIYF. The CDR3 nucleotides read TGTGCCACCAGCCCCCCAAACTCTGGAAACACCATATATTTT.

The chain joins TRBV27 to TRBJ2-3; D remains ambiguous. V lost 5 bases and J lost 0, with 15 bases in between. The germline V gene encodes CDR1 MNHEY and CDR2 SMNVEV (reference sequence). The CDR3 has 16 residues. The CDR3 coding sequence is TGTGCCAGCAGTCTACGGACGGCAGAAAGCACAGATACGCAGTATTTT. Encoded protein: CASSLRTAESTDTQYF.

The V and J genes are TRBV23-1 and TRBJ2-2, with D maybe TRBD2 (7 bases). Being an ORF, TRBV23-1 has a function that is uncertain. The length of the CDR3 is 13 residues. Trimming removed 8 bases at V and 7 bases at J, with 14 bases between. The CDR3 sequence: CASARGGCGELFF. CDR3 in DNA: TGCGCCAGCGCCCGCGGGGGCTGCGGGGAGCTGTTTTTT.

This sequence joins TRBV11-2 and TRBJ2-3; D unclear. This CDR3 has 11 residues. Trimming removed 5 bases from V and 6 bases from J, with 6 bases in between. Germline CDR1 is SGHAT and CDR2 is FQNNGV. The CDR3 is CASSLGDTQYF. CDR3 nucleotides: TGTGCCAGCAGCCTTGGGGATACGCAGTATTTT.

The rearrangement joins TRBV11-2 to TRBJ1-1; TRBD1 aligns across 11 bases. This CDR3 spans 16 amino acids. Germline V gene lookup returns CDR1 SGHAT and CDR2 FQNNGV. After removal of 10 bases from V and 5 bases from J, the junction contained 15 bases not matched to a gene. CDR3 nucleotide sequence: TGTGCCACCGGCCATGGACAGGGGGCGAAGTTTACTGAAGCTTTCTTT. Protein sequence: CATGHGQGAKFTEAFF.

V is TRBV6-5 and J is TRBJ1-1; no reliable D call. Trimming took off 2 bases at V and 4 bases at J, with 11 bases between the two ends. The germline gives CDR1 MNHEY, CDR2 SVGAGI. CDR3 length: 14 amino acids. CDR3 in DNA: TGTGCCAGCAGTTACGAGAGAGGGCCCACTGAAGCTTTCTTT. Protein sequence: CASSYERGPTEAFF.

This clone appeared once. The chain employs TRBV9 and TRBJ1-3; perhaps TRBD1 as D (6 bases). Trimming removed 3 bases at V and 8 bases at J, with 18 bases between. The CDR3 is 15 amino acids. Looked up from germline, CDR1 is SGDLS and CDR2 is YYNGEE. The CDR3 spells CASSARGGGWDTIYF. CDR3 sequence (DNA): TGTGCCAGCAGCGCGCGGGGGGGCGGCTGGGACACCATATATTTT.

The table lists this clone with a few counts. V usage is TRBV30 and J usage is TRBJ1-4; D not certain. This CDR3 region has 13 residues. V dropped 1 base and J dropped 7 bases, with 10 bases sitting between them. The V gene's germline CDR1 is GTSNPN and CDR2 SVGIG (reference sequence). The CDR3 loop is CAWSGPGSEKLFF. CDR3 nucleotides: TGTGCCTGGAGTGGTCCAGGAAGTGAAAAACTGTTTTTT.

The chain joins TRBV4-1 to TRBJ2-7; a possible D gene is TRBD2 (7 bases). Trimming took off 4 bases at V and 2 bases at J, with 15 bases between the two ends. CDR3 length: 15 amino acids. Germline values: CDR1 MGHRA, CDR2 YSYEKL. The CDR3 spells CASSPKGGGPYEQYF. Here the CDR3 DNA reads TGCGCCAGCAGCCCCAAGGGGGGGGGCCCCTACGAGCAGTACTTC.

This chain links TRBV5-6 with TRBJ2-5; D gene ambiguous. With 4 bases removed from V and 5 bases from J, the gap between germline ends came to 18 bases. The CDR3 length is 15 residues. The germline gives CDR1 SGHDT, CDR2 YYEEEE. The CDR3 DNA sequence: TGTGCCAGCAGCCGCTCCCCGGCCTCTGGTGAGACCCAGTACTTC. Residues: CASSRSPASGETQYF.

This clone was observed a single time. The chain recombines TRBV19 with TRBJ2-2; D possibly uses TRBD1 or TRBD2 (5 bases each). The CDR3 extends over 14 amino acids. The germline CDR1 and CDR2 sequences are LNHDA and SQIVND (reference sequence). The V end was cut by 1 base, the J end by 9 bases, with 12 bases between. CDR3 sequence: CASSIGGAPWELFF. For the CDR3, the DNA is TGTGCCAGTAGTATAGGAGGGGCACCTTGGGAGCTGTTTTTT.

The chain uses TRBV27 and TRBJ2-2, with 9 bases aligning to TRBD1. Germline values: CDR1 MNHEY, CDR2 SMNVEV (reference sequence). The length of the CDR3 is 15 residues. After removal of 6 bases from V and 9 bases from J, the junction contained 11 bases not matched to a gene. In nucleotides, the CDR3 is TGTGCCAGCAGACCGCCTCCACAGGGGGCCAGGGAGCTGTTTTTT. Residues: CASRPPPQGARELFF.

The rearrangement joins TRBV7-9 to TRBJ1-2; tentatively, D is TRBD1 (6 bases). Germline V gene sequence: CDR1 SEHNR, CDR2 FQNEAQ (reference sequence). The CDR3 sequence is 14 residues long. V dropped 5 bases and J dropped 5 bases, with 15 bases sitting between them. The chain's CDR3 is CASSPRAGQYGYTF. CDR3 DNA: TGTGCCAGCAGCCCCCGGGCCGGACAGTATGGCTACACCTTC.

The J gene is TRBJ1-1, the V gene TRBV5-1; 7 bases are shared with TRBD1. The CDR3 spans 13 residues. The germline V gene encodes CDR1 SGHRS and CDR2 YFSETQ. V was clipped by 4 bases and J by 4 bases; unmatched bases: 4. CDR3 sequence: CASSPAGGTEAFF. CDR3 DNA: TGCGCCAGCAGCCCAGCAGGGGGCACTGAAGCTTTCTTT.